The entry below describes one T cell receptor (beta chain). Unmatched junction bases numbered 8, after V lost 3 bases and J lost 7 bases. CDR1 and CDR2 from the germline V gene are SGHTA and FQGTGA. The CDR3 spans 15 residues. Under the authors' procedure: Counts of nucleated cells, estimated from reference gene primer amplification, were obtained. Only in-frame clones appear in the TCRdb table, and some are missing; sequencing was by immunoSEQ multiplex PCR. Clonal size and the V and J genes are those of that table, whereas D and trimming came from the DNA. The data hold 250,000 or so clones, with over 90% observed a single time. This record comes from a study of blood T cell repertoires in COVID-19. Study information: Samples representing acute and convalescent COVID-19 were sourced from the United States, Italy and Spain. The analysed material was cDNA or gDNA that came from T cells, B-cell-depleted T cells, or PBMCs.

The chain recombines TRBV7-3 with TRBJ2-1; the match to TRBD1 covers 8 bases. Specimen: peripheral blood. The sequence was collected from a man aged 25 to 40 with COVID-19, enrolled during active disease. CDR3 protein: CASSFQGASLNEQFF. The CDR3 DNA follows: TGTGCCAGCAGCTTCCAGGGGGCGAGTTTAAATGAGCAGTTCTTC.